What follows describes a single TCR beta chain. V shed 1 base, J shed 0 bases, and the junction held 5 bases outside the gene matches. CDR3 length: 16 amino acids. Germline assignment: CDR1 MRHNA and CDR2 SNTAGT. It was with 60 Vbeta and 13 Jbeta primers that the PCR ran. Sequenced by immunoSEQ multiplex PCR; TCRdb stores in-frame clones only, minus some. The sample lists almost 200,000 clones, roughly 85% occurring once. This record comes from a study of cytomegalovirus exposure and HLA in healthy donors. For the study at large: An earlier analysis found fewer than 140 million unique TCR beta sequences from approximately 190 million T cells. Unique TCRs from HLA-typed donors, 80 million to 90 million of them, were held in an early data release.

The receptor was derived from a woman between 45 and 65 years old in good health and CMV-seronegative. The chain combines TRBV6-4 with TRBJ2-7; 8 positions match TRBD1. Sequences were obtained from PBMCs. CDR3: CASSDFTGGTSYEQYF. The CDR3 bases are TGTGCCAGCAGTGACTTCACAGGGGGAACCTCCTACGAGCAGTACTTC.